These T cell receptor beta chains were read from a single sample in a study of human T cells and chemical hapten exposure. One entry per CDR3 protein results from TCRdb running MiXCR on the RACE reads. Here the sample spans 270,000 or so distinct CDR3 sequences, around 7.3% being singletons. Here the sequenced sample was whole blood, taken in connection with sensitization to the hapten diphenylcyclopropenone (DPC). The receptor source for this set is a man between 18 and 35 years old with alopecia areata. Some clones in this sample may be carry-over from other donors' samples. Both conserved end residues are part of each CDR3. A D gene is named only where the DNA matches it firmly. A clone size is listed for some rows: how often the clone was seen (once, few, many), or a class if it is expanded.

>TRBJ2-3|.|TRBV11-2|15|.
CASSLAGPSTDTQYF
TGTGCCAGCAGCTTAGCGGGCCCTAGCACAGATACGCAGTATTTT
>TRBJ2-1|few|TRBV7-2|17|.
CASSSRWDRTTHNEQFF
TGTGCCAGCAGCTCTCGGTGGGATCGCACCACGCACAATGAGCAGTTCTTC
>TRBJ1-2|.|TRBV20-1|15|.
CSARDASREGDGYTF
TGCAGTGCTAGAGATGCATCCAGGGAAGGGGATGGCTACACCTTC
>TRBJ2-7|few|TRBV20-1|10|.
CSARSGEQYF
TGCAGTGCTAGGTCTGGCGAGCAGTACTTC
>TRBJ2-3|few|TRBV7-9|16|.
CASSLVSTASTDTQYF
TGTGCCAGCAGCTTAGTATCTACAGCAAGCACAGATACGCAGTATTTT
>TRBJ2-7|.|TRBV13|16|TRBD1
CASSLDGTGGPIEQYF
TGTGCCAGCAGCTTAGATGGTACAGGGGGTCCAATCGAGCAGTACTTC
>TRBJ2-5|few|TRBV11-2|14|.
CASSLFRDQETQYF
TGTGCCAGCAGCCTCTTCCGGGACCAAGAGACCCAGTACTTC
>TRBJ1-6|.|TRBV7-2|15|TRBD1
CASSPLTGYVSPLHF
TGTGCCAGCAGCCCCCTGACAGGGTATGTCTCACCCCTCCACTTT
>TRBJ2-1|.|TRBV27|15|.
CASRSRADSYNEQFF
TGTGCCAGCAGATCCCGGGCCGACTCCTACAATGAGCAGTTCTTC
>TRBJ2-7|few|TRBV10-3|14|.
CAIRLEGRSYEQYF
TGTGCCATCAGGTTGGAGGGGAGGTCCTACGAGCAGTACTTC
>TRBJ2-2|many|TRBV4-1|17|.
CASSQEISTANTGELFF
TGCGCCAGCAGCCAAGAGATATCCACTGCGAACACCGGGGAGCTGTTTTTT
>TRBJ1-3|.|TRBV2|12|.
CAVRVAGNTIYF
TGTGCCGTACGGGTGGCTGGAAACACCATATATTTT
>TRBJ1-1|.|TRBV7-2|14|.
CASSLDGWATEAFF
TGTGCCAGCAGCTTAGATGGATGGGCCACTGAAGCTTTCTTT
>TRBJ1-1|few|TRBV6-5|15|.
CASSSGQHTNTEAFF
TGTGCCAGCAGTTCCGGACAGCATACGAACACTGAAGCTTTCTTT
>TRBJ1-2|.|TRBV20-1|12|TRBD1
CSALDRVYGYTF
TGCAGTGCTTTAGACAGGGTCTATGGCTACACCTTC
>TRBJ2-1|.|TRBV7-8|13|.
CASSSAKGDEQFF
TGTGCCAGCAGCTCCGCGAAGGGCGATGAGCAGTTCTTC
>TRBJ1-1|many|TRBV6-5|14|.
CASSFNRADTEAFF
TGTGCCAGCAGTTTTAACAGGGCTGACACTGAAGCTTTCTTT
>TRBJ1-2|many|TRBV4-3|18|.
CASSQDLDSPLILFSYTF
TGCGCCAGCAGCCAAGATTTGGACAGCCCTCTAATTCTTTTTAGCTACACCTTC
>TRBJ2-4|.|TRBV5-1|12|.
CASSFSGDIQYF
TGCGCCAGCAGCTTTTCAGGAGACATTCAGTACTTC
>TRBJ2-2|few|TRBV6-4|15|.
CASSLSGRVGGELFF
TGTGCCAGCAGTCTCTCCGGAAGGGTCGGCGGGGAGCTGTTTTTT
>TRBJ2-6|many|TRBV5-1|16|.
CASSLGTYSGANVLTF
TGCGCCAGCAGTCTTGGGACCTACTCTGGGGCCAACGTCCTGACTTTC
>TRBJ1-2|.|TRBV7-6|13|.
CASAGQAFYGYTF
TGTGCCAGCGCCGGGCAGGCCTTCTATGGCTACACCTTC
>TRBJ1-6|many|TRBV6-5|15|.
CASSYSRGLGSPLHF
TGTGCCAGCAGTTACTCGAGAGGGTTGGGTTCACCCCTCCACTTT
>TRBJ2-2|.|TRBV13|16|.
CASSLEAGARTGELFF
TGTGCCAGCAGCTTAGAGGCAGGGGCGCGCACCGGGGAGCTGTTTTTT
>TRBJ2-2|few|TRBV10-3|18|.
CAISESGPGGANTGELFF
TGTGCCATCAGTGAGTCAGGTCCGGGGGGCGCGAACACCGGGGAGCTGTTTTTT
>TRBJ2-1|.|TRBV2|13|.
CASKNVRGNEQFF
TGTGCCAGCAAGAACGTTAGGGGGAATGAGCAGTTCTTC
>TRBJ2-6|few|TRBV2|15|.
CASSVRMSGANVLTF
TGTGCCAGCAGTGTTCGTATGTCTGGGGCCAACGTCCTGACTTTC
>TRBJ2-5|few|TRBV28|16|TRBD1
CASSLWTGEYQETQYF
TGTGCCAGCAGTCTCTGGACAGGGGAGTACCAAGAGACCCAGTACTTC
>TRBJ2-3|few|TRBV10-1|12|.
CASSEVGGTQYF
TGCGCCAGCAGTGAAGTTGGGGGTACGCAGTATTTT
>TRBJ1-2|few|TRBV6-2/TRBV6-3|16|TRBD1
CASSYLGQGLVYGYTF
TGTGCCAGCAGTTACTTGGGACAGGGCCTGGTCTATGGCTACACCTTC
>TRBJ1-1|few|TRBV2|14|.
CASSWGHPNTEAFF
TGTGCCAGCAGTTGGGGACACCCGAACACTGAAGCTTTCTTT
>TRBJ1-2|few|TRBV7-9|15|TRBD1
CASSRIGQGADGYTF
TGTGCCAGCAGCCGGATAGGTCAGGGGGCGGATGGCTACACCTTC
>TRBJ2-2|many|TRBV6-6|16|.
CASSPRGGPNTGELFF
TGTGCCAGCAGTCCGCGTGGGGGTCCGAACACCGGGGAGCTGTTTTTT
>TRBJ1-5|few|TRBV12-3/TRBV12-4|14|TRBD1
CASSYTGGKQPQHF
TGTGCCAGCAGTTACACAGGGGGCAAACAGCCCCAGCATTTT
>TRBJ2-2|.|TRBV20-1|14|TRBD2
CSAISGGAAGELFF
TGCAGTGCTATTAGCGGGGGGGCCGCCGGGGAGCTGTTTTTT
>TRBJ2-5|few|TRBV6-5|16|.
CASSYDGGQLDETQYF
TGTGCCAGCAGTTACGACGGGGGGCAATTGGATGAGACCCAGTACTTC
>TRBJ1-2|few|TRBV9|13|.
CASSVDESYGYTF
TGTGCCAGCAGCGTAGACGAGAGCTATGGCTACACCTTC
>TRBJ1-5|many|TRBV7-2|15|.
CASSGAGNSNQPQHF
TGTGCCAGCAGTGGGGCGGGCAATAGCAATCAGCCCCAGCATTTT
>TRBJ1-6|many|TRBV6-5|13|.
CASRRTDDSPLHF
TGTGCCAGCAGACGGACAGACGATTCACCCCTCCACTTT
>TRBJ1-2|.|TRBV29-1|15|TRBD1
CSAYNDRGKSYGYTF
TGCAGCGCCTACAACGACAGGGGGAAGAGCTATGGCTACACCTTC
>TRBJ1-1|.|TRBV20-1|16|TRBD1
CSARFPGGVKNTEAFF
TGCAGTGCTAGATTCCCAGGGGGCGTAAAGAACACTGAAGCTTTCTTT
>TRBJ1-4|many|TRBV12-3/TRBV12-4|11|.
CASSYSGALFF
TGTGCCAGCAGTTATTCCGGGGCTCTGTTTTTT
>TRBJ1-1|many|TRBV29-1|14|.
CSVVLGPGGTEAFF
TGCAGCGTTGTCCTGGGCCCCGGGGGCACTGAAGCTTTCTTT
>TRBJ2-7|.|TRBV28|15|.
CASSRGTVGSYEQYF
TGTGCCAGCAGCCGCGGGACAGTCGGCTCCTACGAGCAGTACTTC
>TRBJ2-3|many|TRBV7-2|15|TRBD2
CASSLGSGGAPTQYF
TGTGCCAGCAGCTTGGGTAGCGGGGGGGCGCCGACGCAGTATTTT
>TRBJ2-5|many|TRBV6-2/TRBV6-3|12|.
CASSSHQETQYF
TGTGCCAGCAGTTCGCACCAAGAGACCCAGTACTTC